Shown below are 19 T cell receptor beta chains from a single sample sequenced in a study of control samples from healthy donors and cancer patients. Produced via immunoSEQ multiplex PCR; TCRdb's table is partial and in-frame only. This table has more than 75,000 clones, 79% appearing once. Sample: blood. These receptors were taken from a woman in her twenties or thirties in good health.

CDR3 sequence reads: CASSPSLAGGDTQYF. The CDR3 region has the DNA TGTGCCAGCAGTCCCTCCCTAGCGGGGGGAGATACGCAGTATTTT. This chain connects TRBV3-1 (or the pseudogene TRBV3-2) to TRBJ2-3; 11 nucleotides line up with TRBD2. Looked up from germline, CDR1 is LGHDT and CDR2 is YNNKEL (reference sequence). The length of the CDR3 is 15 residues. The ends lost 6 bases at V and 5 bases at J; junction bases unmatched: 7.

The chain combines TRBV9 with TRBJ2-1; perhaps TRBD1 as D (5 bases). This CDR3 is 14 amino acids long. CDR1 SGDLS and CDR2 YYNGEE come from the germline V gene. The V gene lost 3 bases and the J gene lost 4 bases, with 11 bases spanning the gap. The CDR3 DNA reads TGTGCCAGCAGCGCTAGTGGGGCATACAATGAGCAGTTCTTC. It specifies CASSASGAYNEQFF.

This chain links TRBV12-3 or TRBV12-4 with TRBJ1-1; no reliable D call. The CDR3 sequence is 13 residues long. Trimming removed 7 bases at V and 4 bases at J, with 13 bases between. The CDR3 is CASTLKVVTEAFF. In nucleotides, the CDR3 is TGTGCCAGCACCCTCAAGGTCGTCACTGAAGCTTTCTTT.

The chain is built from TRBV19 and TRBJ2-7; 7 nucleotides agree with TRBD1. CDR3 length equals 16 residues. Looked up from germline, CDR1 is LNHDA and CDR2 is SQIVND (reference sequence). V lost 4 bases, J lost 6 bases, and 15 bases stayed unmatched. The chain's CDR3 is CASSTGGATGKSEQYF. The CDR3 coding sequence is TGTGCCAGTAGTACCGGAGGAGCGACAGGGAAAAGCGAGCAGTACTTC.

This sequence joins TRBV7-2 and TRBJ1-4, with a tentative D call TRBD1 (5 bases). The CDR3 runs 15 residues. Per germline, CDR1 SGHTA and CDR2 FQGNSA. V was clipped by 6 bases and J by 3 bases, with 14 bases between them. DNA of the CDR3: TGTGCCAGCAGTCGGAGGGGCGGAGCTAATGAAAAACTGTTTTTT. It translates to CASSRRGGANEKLFF. The full variable domain, its missing parts supplied by reference TRBV7-2 and TRBJ1-4, is GAGVSQSPSNKVTEKGKDVELRCDPISGHTALYWYRQSLGQGLEFLIYFQGNSAPDKSGLPSDRFSAERTGGSVSTLTIQRTQQEDSAVYLCASSRRGGANEKLFFGSGTQLSVL.

The CDR3 coding sequence is TGTGCCAGCAGCTTAGGGGACAGGTACACAGATACGCAGTATTTT. It yields the protein CASSLGDRYTDTQYF. The chain has TRBV7-9 and TRBJ2-3, with 8 bases identical to TRBD1. Germline V gene sequence: CDR1 SEHNR, CDR2 FQNEAQ (reference sequence). The junction had 2 bases not matched to a gene; V was cut back by 1 base and J by 2 bases. This CDR3 region has 15 residues.

In its sample, this clone was seen a few times. V and J are TRBV5-1 and TRBJ1-5; perhaps TRBD1 as D (5 bases). V shed 4 bases and J shed 2 bases, with 10 bases lying between them. The CDR3 sequence is 14 residues long. Per the germline V gene, CDR1 is SGHRS and CDR2 is YFSETQ. CDR3 nucleotide sequence: TGCGCCAGCAGCACAGGTGACGGCAATCAGCCCCAGCATTTT. Amino acids: CASSTGDGNQPQHF.

V usage is TRBV7-6 and J usage is TRBJ1-1; no clear D. With 2 bases removed from V and 0 bases from J, the gap between germline ends came to 4 bases. The CDR3 consists of 13 residues. The V gene's germline CDR1 is SGHVS and CDR2 FNYEAQ. The CDR3 DNA reads as TGTGCCAGCAGCTTAAGCATGAACACTGAAGCTTTCTTT. Amino acid sequence: CASSLSMNTEAFF.

The V call is TRBV21-1, the J call TRBJ1-2. TRBV21-1 represents a pseudogene. The CDR3 runs 15 residues. The CDR3 region has the DNA TGTGCCAGCAGCAAAAAGGGATCGGGGGCTCGGGGCTACACCTTC. This gives the protein CASSKKGSGARGYTF.

This clone was picked up a small number of times. The V call is TRBV29-1, the J call TRBJ2-3; 8 bases fit TRBD1. Germline CDR1 is SQVTM and CDR2 is ANQGSEA. CDR3 length: 15 amino acids. V shed 3 bases, J shed 6 bases, and the junction held 11 bases outside the gene matches. The CDR3 here is CSVDIGQGARDTQYF. The CDR3, as DNA: TGCAGCGTTGATATTGGGCAGGGGGCGCGGGATACGCAGTATTTT.

V is TRBV6-5 and J is TRBJ2-2, with D hard to call. CDR3 length equals 12 residues. Per the germline V gene, CDR1 is MNHEY and CDR2 is SVGAGI. Trimming took off 0 bases at V and 4 bases at J, with 0 bases between the two ends. The CDR3 is CASSYSTGELFF. CDR3 nucleotides: TGTGCCAGCAGTTACTCCACCGGGGAGCTGTTTTTT.

The J gene is TRBJ1-6, the V gene TRBV30; D is uncertain. The CDR3 is made up of 14 amino acids. Germline CDR1 is GTSNPN and CDR2 is SVGIG (reference sequence). The V end was cut by 2 bases, the J end by 7 bases, with 12 bases between. This CDR3 reads CAWSPTRGNSPLHF. The CDR3 DNA is TGTGCCTGGAGTCCCACTCGAGGGAATTCACCCCTCCACTTT. The variable domain in full, with the rest retrieved from reference TRBV30 and TRBJ1-6, is SQTIHQWPATLVQPVGSPLSLECTVEGTSNPNLYWYRQAAGRGLQLLFYSVGIGQISSEVPQNLSASRPQDRQFILSSKKLLLSDSGFYLCAWSPTRGNSPLHFGNGTRLTVT.

CDR3 loop: CSVGRANQPQHF. The CDR3 coding sequence is TGCAGCGTTGGGAGGGCCAATCAGCCCCAGCATTTT. The chain has TRBV29-1 and TRBJ1-5; D is ambiguous. CDR1 SQVTM and CDR2 ANQGSEA come from the germline V gene. Trimming stripped 4 bases from V and 3 bases from J, with 7 bases between. The CDR3 spans 12 residues.

The chain uses TRBV11-3 and TRBJ2-1, with TRBD1 matching 8 bases. The V and J ends lost 1 base and 2 bases, in that order; junction bases with no gene match: 4. The CDR3 sequence is 16 residues long. The germline V gene has CDR1 SGHNT and CDR2 YENEEA. The CDR3 loop is CASSLVPGGPYNEQFF. Written as DNA, the CDR3 is TGTGCCAGCAGCTTAGTTCCAGGGGGCCCCTACAATGAGCAGTTCTTC. Looking up the rest from reference TRBV11-3 and TRBJ2-1 gives the full variable domain: EAGVVQSPRYKIIEKKQPVAFWCNPISGHNTLYWYLQNLGQGPELLIRYENEEAVDDSQLPKDRFSAERLKGVDSTLKIQPAELGDSAVYLCASSLVPGGPYNEQFFGPGTRLTVL.

The chain uses TRBV18 and TRBJ2-1; TRBD1 matches 8 bases. The CDR3 loop spans 13 amino acids. Germline V gene data show CDR1 as KGHSH and CDR2 as LQKENI. With V trimmed by 3 bases and J by 11 bases, 6 bases remained unmatched. The CDR3 sequence is CASSPLDRGKQFF. CDR3 sequence (DNA): TGTGCCAGCTCACCTTTAGACAGGGGTAAGCAGTTCTTC.

This chain uses TRBV7-2 with TRBJ2-7, with D possibly called TRBD1 or TRBD2 (5 bases each). CDR1 is SGHTA, CDR2 FQGNSA, per germline. V gave up 6 bases and J gave up 0 bases, with 6 bases separating them. The CDR3 is made up of 12 amino acids. CDR3 in amino acids: CASRGDSYEQYF. The CDR3 DNA reads TGTGCCAGCAGGGGGGACTCCTACGAGCAGTACTTC.

The rearrangement uses TRBV30 and TRBJ1-2; D possibly corresponds to TRBD1 (5 bases). The germline gives CDR1 GTSNPN, CDR2 SVGIG (reference sequence). Trimming took off 3 bases at V and 6 bases at J, with 14 bases between the two ends. There are 13 residues in the CDR3. The DNA for the CDR3 is TGTGCCTGGAGGGCAGGGCGGCTCGATGGCTACACCTTC. Translated: CAWRAGRLDGYTF.

The J gene is TRBJ1-2, the V gene TRBV6-6, with a weak D call TRBD1 (5 bases). The CDR3 runs 14 residues. Trimming pared 6 bases from V and 3 bases from J, leaving 14 bases between. Germline CDR1 MNHNY, CDR2 SVGAGI (reference sequence). The CDR3 nucleotides read TGTGCCAGCAGCCGAGCGGGGACGGACTATGGCTACACCTTC. Residues: CASSRAGTDYGYTF.

This clone has more than one count but fewer than ten. This chain uses TRBV3-1 (or the pseudogene TRBV3-2) with TRBJ2-7; D may match TRBD1 or TRBD2 (5 bases each). CDR3 length: 14 residues. CDR1 is LGHDT, CDR2 YNNKEL, per germline (reference sequence). V was shortened by 0 bases and J by 0 bases, with 6 bases between the two germline ends. The CDR3 bases are TGTGCCAGCAGCCAAGATGGGGGCTCCTACGAGCAGTACTTC. It specifies CASSQDGGSYEQYF.